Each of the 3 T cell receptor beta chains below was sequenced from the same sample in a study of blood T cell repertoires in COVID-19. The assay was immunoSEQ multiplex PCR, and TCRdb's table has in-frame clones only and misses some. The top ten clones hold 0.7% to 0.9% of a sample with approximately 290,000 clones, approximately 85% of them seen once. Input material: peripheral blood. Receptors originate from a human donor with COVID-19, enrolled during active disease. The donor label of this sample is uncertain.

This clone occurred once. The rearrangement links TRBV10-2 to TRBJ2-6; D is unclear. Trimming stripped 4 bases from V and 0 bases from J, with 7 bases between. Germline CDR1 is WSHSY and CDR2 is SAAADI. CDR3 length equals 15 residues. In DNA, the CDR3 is TGCGCCAGCAGTGTCCAGTACTCTGGGGCCAACGTCCTGACTTTC. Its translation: CASSVQYSGANVLTF.

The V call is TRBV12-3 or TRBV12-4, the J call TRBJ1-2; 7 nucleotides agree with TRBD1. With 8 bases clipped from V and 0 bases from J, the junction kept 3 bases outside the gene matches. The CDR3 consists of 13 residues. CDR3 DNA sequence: TGTGCCAGCGGGACAGCTTCTAACTATGGCTACACCTTC. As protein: CASGTASNYGYTF.

This CDR3 reads CASSLGADNEQFF. CDR3 coding DNA: TGTGCCAGCAGCTTAGGGGCCGACAATGAGCAGTTCTTC. The chain joins TRBV11-3 to TRBJ2-1; D call uncertain. The CDR3 is made up of 13 amino acids. CDR1 SGHNT and CDR2 YENEEA come from the germline V gene. With 1 base removed from V and 5 bases from J, the gap between germline ends came to 6 bases. The complete variable domain, with remaining parts taken from reference TRBV11-3 and TRBJ2-1, reads EAGVVQSPRYKIIEKKQPVAFWCNPISGHNTLYWYLQNLGQGPELLIRYENEEAVDDSQLPKDRFSAERLKGVDSTLKIQPAELGDSAVYLCASSLGADNEQFFGPGTRLTVL.